These T cell receptor beta chains were read from a single sample in a study of vaccination and CD4 T cells after COVID-19. In TCRdb, the PCR reads were re-called with MiXCR into one record per CDR3 protein. The data hold some 11,000 distinct CDR3 sequences, with 77% observed a single time. These TCRs' antigens remain unknown. Source material: CD4+ T cells from blood, cultured in vitro. The receptors were gathered from a human donor who had recovered from COVID-19. The CDR3 runs from the conserved cysteine through the conserved F or W. Each record gives: CDR3 protein, CDR3 DNA, V gene, D gene, J gene, clone size. D genes are given only for firm matches. Size values are once, few and many counts, or a class for expanded clones, and some rows have none.

CSARGDYPRTDTQYF	TGCAGTGCTAGAGGGGACTACCCACGCACAGATACGCAGTATTTT	TRBV20-1	TRBD2	TRBJ2-3	.
CSARQRHSNQPQHF	TGCAGTGCTAGGCAACGGCATAGCAATCAGCCCCAGCATTTT	TRBV20-1	.	TRBJ1-5	.
CSARGDYQPQHF	TGCAGTGCTAGGGGGGATTATCAGCCCCAGCATTTT	TRBV20-1	.	TRBJ1-5	few
CASSRPPGQGEAFF	TGTGCCAGCAGTCGCCCGCCAGGACAGGGTGAAGCTTTCTTT	TRBV6-2/TRBV6-3	TRBD1	TRBJ1-1	.
CASSVISNQPQHF	TGTGCCAGCAGCGTAATTAGCAATCAGCCCCAGCATTTT	TRBV7-8	.	TRBJ1-5	.
CSARVNRVTTEAFF	TGCAGTGCTAGAGTGAACAGGGTTACCACTGAAGCTTTCTTT	TRBV20-1	.	TRBJ1-1	.
CASSPPPGPQHF	TGTGCCAGCAGTCCCCCTCCGGGGCCCCAGCATTTT	TRBV6-1	.	TRBJ1-5	.
CASSEIASYEQYF	TGTGCCAGCAGTGAAATTGCTTCCTACGAGCAGTACTTC	TRBV2	.	TRBJ2-7	.
CSATDRLAGALDTQYF	TGCAGTGCTACGGATCGACTAGCGGGAGCACTAGATACGCAGTATTTT	TRBV20-1	TRBD2	TRBJ2-3	.
CASSARGQPQHF	TGTGCCAGCAGCGCACGGGGTCAGCCCCAGCATTTT	TRBV7-2	.	TRBJ1-5	few
CASSYSKLAGSTGELFF	TGTGCCAGCAGTTACTCGAAACTAGCGGGGAGCACCGGGGAGCTGTTTTTT	TRBV6-5	TRBD2	TRBJ2-2	.
CASSLSSQGGYTF	TGTGCCAGCAGCTTGTCCTCCCAGGGGGGCTACACCTTC	TRBV7-9	.	TRBJ1-2	once
CASSSSNSPLHF	TGTGCCAGCAGTTCCTCGAATTCACCCCTCCACTTT	TRBV27	.	TRBJ1-6	.
CASRPQPWDRGDTQYF	TGTGCCAGCAGACCTCAACCTTGGGACAGGGGTGATACGCAGTATTTT	TRBV28	TRBD1	TRBJ2-3	few
CASSRRRREGVNTEAFF	TGTGCCAGCAGTCGTCGTAGGAGGGAGGGGGTGAACACTGAAGCTTTCTTT	TRBV7-2	.	TRBJ1-1	once
CSARGGKGLAGTEAFF	TGCAGTGCTAGAGGGGGAAAGGGCCTGGCGGGCACTGAAGCTTTCTTT	TRBV20-1	.	TRBJ1-1	.
CAIIGLWGDLEDGKPQHF	TGTGCCATCATAGGACTTTGGGGGGATTTGGAGGATGGTAAGCCCCAGCATTTT	TRBV10-3	.	TRBJ1-5	.
CASSPPGGDRNSPLHF	TGTGCCAGCAGCCCACCCGGAGGAGATCGGAATTCACCCCTCCACTTT	TRBV7-9	.	TRBJ1-6	.
CSARSLGRGQTQYF	TGCAGTGCTAGAAGTCTCGGCAGGGGGCAGACCCAGTACTTC	TRBV20-1	TRBD1	TRBJ2-5	.
CASSHHSTGYLGVTYEQYF	TGTGCCAGCAGCCATCATTCGACAGGGTATCTGGGGGTTACCTACGAGCAGTACTTC	TRBV9	TRBD1	TRBJ2-7	.
CSAHGGVITGELFF	TGCAGTGCCCACGGAGGGGTTATCACCGGGGAGCTGTTTTTT	TRBV20-1	.	TRBJ2-2	once
CSASVGRASYEQYF	TGCAGTGCTAGCGTCGGGAGGGCCTCCTACGAGCAGTACTTC	TRBV20-1	TRBD2	TRBJ2-7	.
CAARAGTPDTQYF	TGTGCCGCCAGGGCGGGGACTCCAGATACGCAGTATTTT	TRBV6-1	.	TRBJ2-3	.
CASSPRYNQPQHF	TGTGCCAGCAGTCCCAGATACAATCAGCCCCAGCATTTT	TRBV6-1	.	TRBJ1-5	.
CATKRDTDSYEQYF	TGTGCCACAAAGCGGGACACAGACTCCTACGAGCAGTACTTC	TRBV2	.	TRBJ2-7	.
CASSPAGETGELFF	TGTGCCAGCAGCCCAGCGGGAGAGACCGGGGAGCTGTTTTTT	TRBV7-3	TRBD2	TRBJ2-2	few
CATSDPGTDDYGYTF	TGTGCCACCAGTGACCCCGGGACAGACGACTATGGCTACACCTTC	TRBV24-1	TRBD1	TRBJ1-2	.
CATKGDSAAYEQYF	TGTGCCACTAAGGGGGACAGCGCAGCCTACGAGCAGTACTTC	TRBV15	TRBD1	TRBJ2-7	.
CATSRDRASPYNEQFF	TGTGCCACCAGCAGAGATCGGGCTAGCCCCTACAATGAGCAGTTCTTC	TRBV15	.	TRBJ2-1	.
CSARDPGLRSREQFF	TGCAGTGCTAGAGATCCGGGACTACGATCCCGTGAGCAGTTCTTC	TRBV20-1	TRBD2	TRBJ2-1	.
CASRGTGGRGNQPQHF	TGTGCCAGCAGAGGGACAGGGGGCCGGGGCAATCAGCCCCAGCATTTT	TRBV6-2/TRBV6-3	TRBD1	TRBJ1-5	few
CASSPSFSQPQHF	TGTGCCAGCAGCCCATCCTTCTCACAGCCCCAGCATTTT	TRBV7-2	.	TRBJ1-5	.
CAWSVGGINQPQHF	TGTGCCTGGAGTGTAGGGGGGATCAATCAGCCCCAGCATTTT	TRBV30	.	TRBJ1-5	.
CASSYRTSGGAGELFF	TGTGCCAGCAGTTACCGGACTAGCGGAGGTGCCGGGGAGCTGTTTTTT	TRBV6-5	TRBD2	TRBJ2-2	.
CASSISVGKNTEAFF	TGTGCCAGTAGTATATCCGTTGGGAAGAACACTGAAGCTTTCTTT	TRBV19	.	TRBJ1-1	.
CASSQGTGGSYEQYF	TGTGCCAGCAGTCAGGGGACAGGGGGCTCCTACGAGCAGTACTTC	TRBV6-1	TRBD1	TRBJ2-7	.
CASSLTSVQETQYF	TGTGCCAGCAGCCTCACTAGCGTCCAAGAGACCCAGTACTTC	TRBV7-9	TRBD2	TRBJ2-5	.